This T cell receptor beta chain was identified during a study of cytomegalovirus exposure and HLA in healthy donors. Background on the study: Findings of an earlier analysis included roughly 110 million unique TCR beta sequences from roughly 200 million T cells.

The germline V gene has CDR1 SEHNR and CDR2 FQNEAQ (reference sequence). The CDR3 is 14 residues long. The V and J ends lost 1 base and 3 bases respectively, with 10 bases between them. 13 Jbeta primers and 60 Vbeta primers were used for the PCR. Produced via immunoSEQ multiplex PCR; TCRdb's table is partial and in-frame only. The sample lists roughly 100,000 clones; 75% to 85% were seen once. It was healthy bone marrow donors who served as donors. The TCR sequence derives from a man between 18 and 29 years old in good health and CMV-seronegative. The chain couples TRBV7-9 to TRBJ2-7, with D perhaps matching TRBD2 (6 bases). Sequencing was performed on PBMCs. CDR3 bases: TGTGCCAGCAGCTTAGAGGGACTGAACTACGAGCAGTACTTC. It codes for CASSLEGLNYEQYF. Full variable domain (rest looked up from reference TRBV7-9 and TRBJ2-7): DTGVSQNPRHKITKRGQNVTFRCDPISEHNRLYWYRQTLGQGPEFLTYFQNEAQLEKSRLLSDRFSAERPKGSFSTLEIQRTEQGDSAMYLCASSLEGLNYEQYFGPGTRLTVT.